This TCR beta chain comes out of a study of beta chain features in type 1 diabetes. Regarding the study as a whole: All four CD4+ subsets from Type 1 diabetes patients carried moderately but significantly shorter TCRB CDR3s.

As every portion of the isolated RNA was reverse transcribed, the sequencing read expressed TCRB transcripts. Using immunoSEQ multiplex PCR, the repertoire was profiled, and TCRdb retains in-frame clones only, with some absent. The sample comprises hundreds of thousands of clones, about an eighth of which are singletons, and roughly 0.04% rests with the top ten. A note on this clone: As yet, its antigen is unknown.

CDR3 length: 11 residues. Trimming took off 4 bases at V and 7 bases at J, with 10 bases between the two ends. Germline assignment: CDR1 GTSNPN and CDR2 SVGIG (reference sequence). The specimen was naive CD4+ T cells from blood. This chain links TRBV30 with TRBJ1-2; tentatively, D is TRBD1 (6 bases). The TCR comes from a young man with type 1 diabetes. In nucleotides, the CDR3 is TGTGCCTGGAACAGGGATTTTGGCTACACCTTC. Its translation: CAWNRDFGYTF. The whole variable domain, remainder taken from reference TRBV30 and TRBJ1-2, is SQTIHQWPATLVQPVGSPLSLECTVEGTSNPNLYWYRQAAGRGLQLLFYSVGIGQISSEVPQNLSASRPQDRQFILSSKKLLLSDSGFYLCAWNRDFGYTFGSGTRLTVV.